One T cell receptor beta chain is described in this entry. Its target is unknown. TCRdb's table, derived via immunoSEQ multiplex PCR, lists solely in-frame clones and lacks some. The sample contains roughly 90,000 clones, around 86% of which appear only once. V was cut by 7 bases and J by 5 bases, with 21 bases left in between. This CDR3 has 16 residues. Per germline, CDR1 SNHLY and CDR2 FYNNEI. The data stem from a study of glioma-infiltrating T cells after dendritic cell vaccination. Whole-study context: Autologous tumor lysate was loaded overnight onto monocyte-derived dendritic cells grown seven days with IL-4 and GM-CSF.

Study findings and constraints: Higher TCR clonality did not directly relate to longer survival.

This sample comprised blood, obtained before dendritic cell vaccination. The origin of this receptor is a human donor with glioblastoma. The chain has TRBV2 and TRBJ2-1; possibly TRBD2 for D (6 bases). Here the CDR3 DNA reads TGTGCCAGCAAGAGAAAGGTGTGGGAGGAAGACAATGAGCAGTTCTTC. Protein product: CASKRKVWEEDNEQFF.